This T cell receptor (beta chain) comes out of a study of T cell changes during pregnancy in multiple sclerosis. Measured with immunoSEQ multiplex PCR; TCRdb has only the in-frame clones, and not every one. The top ten clones hold about a tenth of a sample with around 44,000 clones, 90% of them seen once. The sequencing used CD8+ T cells from peripheral blood mononuclear cells, collected in the first trimester of pregnancy. This TCR was sampled from a female donor with multiple sclerosis, enrolled in a pregnancy study.

CDR3 sequence (DNA): TGTGCCTGGAGCGAAACTTATCCACGGGAGCGCCCTCGGGGGACCCAGTACTTC. This gives the protein CAWSETYPRERPRGTQYF. The chain carries TRBV30 and TRBJ2-5; D is perhaps TRBD2 (6 bases). V lost 3 bases to trimming and J lost 7 bases, with 30 bases between them. The germline CDR1 and CDR2 sequences are GTSNPN and SVGIG (reference sequence). The CDR3 contains 18 residues.